The sequence of this T cell receptor (beta chain) was determined in a study of metastatic and nonmetastatic thyroid tumors. Study at large: A comparison of repertoires was made across blood and tumor or nodule tissue from malignant and benign thyroid patients.

TCRdb re-called the PCR reads through MiXCR. This table holds around 65,000 clones, 13% to 15% found once. All patients were treatment-naive before thyroid surgery. Germline V gene sequence: CDR1 MNHNS, CDR2 SASEGT. CDR3 length: 15 residues. This clone was observed a handful of times. At one end, the junction sequence differs from germline, possibly due to a read error. The TCR was taken from a male donor with papillary thyroid cancer or a benign thyroid nodule (not recorded which). Some clones in this sample may be carry-over from other donors' samples. The specimen sequenced was blood. This rearrangement joins TRBV6-1 to TRBJ2-2; 11 nucleotides align to TRBD2. The CDR3 loop is CASSAGTSGTGDLFF. For the CDR3, the DNA is TGTGCCAGCAGTGCCGGGACTAGCGGAACCGGGGATCTGTTTTTT.